This entry lists 25 T cell receptor beta chains sequenced from one sample in a study of blood T cell repertoires in COVID-19. The method was immunoSEQ multiplex PCR; TCRdb's version includes in-frame clones alone and lacks a portion of them. The sample has some 230,000 clones, roughly 88% seen once. The sequenced sample was peripheral blood. Receptor source: a young man who had recovered from COVID-19.

The V call is TRBV7-2, the J call TRBJ1-1; unclear D gene. The V end was cut by 3 bases, the J end by 4 bases, with 15 bases between. The CDR3 is 15 amino acids. Germline CDR1 SGHTA, CDR2 FQGNSA. CDR3 nucleotide sequence: TGTGCCAGCAGCTTCGCAGGCGTATCAAGCACTGAAGCTTTCTTT. It encodes CASSFAGVSSTEAFF.

Remarks on this clone: One end of the junction varies from germline; a read error may be responsible. The rearrangement joins TRBV12-3 or TRBV12-4 to TRBJ1-1, with D perhaps matching TRBD1 (6 bases). The CDR3 contains 11 residues. The CDR3 protein is CASSSGALGHF. DNA of the CDR3: TGTGCCAGCAGCTCCGGGGCTTTGGGACACTTT.

This clone has a single count. A much larger clone is a single base away; this may be a read error. The rearrangement uses TRBV3-1 (or the pseudogene TRBV3-2) and TRBJ1-2; D might be TRBD1 (5 bases). This CDR3 is 14 amino acids long. V gave up 5 bases and J gave up 4 bases, with 14 bases separating them. Germline V CDR1 and CDR2: LGHDT, YNNKEL (reference sequence). The CDR3 DNA reads as TGTGCCAGCAGCTTGTTTGGGGCTTCCTATGGCTACACCTTC. This translates into CASSLFGASYGYTF.

The gene calls are TRBV5-1 and TRBJ1-2, with 7 bases matching TRBD1. The CDR3 extends over 14 amino acids. The germline V gene encodes CDR1 SGHRS and CDR2 YFSETQ. With V trimmed by 4 bases and J by 2 bases, 5 bases remained unmatched. The CDR3 DNA follows: TGCGCCAGCAGCCTCGACAGGGTAAACTATGGCTACACCTTC. Protein sequence: CASSLDRVNYGYTF.

The rearrangement links TRBV27 to TRBJ2-7, with unresolved D. The germline V and J ends were trimmed by 2 bases and 3 bases, with 20 bases remaining between them. CDR1 and CDR2 from the germline V gene are MNHEY and SMNVEV (reference sequence). This CDR3 has 17 amino acids. CDR3 sequence: CASSLIAGGPIHYEQYF. CDR3 bases: TGTGCCAGCAGTTTAATAGCTGGCGGCCCTATACACTACGAGCAGTACTTC.

The chain carries TRBV5-1 and TRBJ1-2; 8 nucleotides line up with TRBD1. The CDR3 consists of 17 residues. The V and J ends lost 4 bases and 4 bases, in that order; junction bases with no gene match: 15. In germline, CDR1 is SGHRS, CDR2 YFSETQ. In DNA, the CDR3 is TGCGCCAGCAGCATCCAACACCGGACAGGGTCAAGCTATGGCTACACCTTC. It encodes CASSIQHRTGSSYGYTF.

This rearrangement joins TRBV5-8 to TRBJ1-4; D unclear. Trimming removed 4 bases at V and 4 bases at J, with 8 bases between. This CDR3 is 13 amino acids long. Per germline, CDR1 SGHTS and CDR2 YDEGEE. The CDR3 sequence is CASSGGFNEKLFF. The CDR3 DNA follows: TGTGCCAGCAGCGGCGGGTTTAATGAAAAACTGTTTTTT.

The chain recombines TRBV6-5 with TRBJ1-1, with unresolved D. Trimming left V 2 bases short and J 1 base short, with 8 bases between. Germline V gene data show CDR1 as MNHEY and CDR2 as SVGAGI. The CDR3 consists of 14 residues. The CDR3 here is CASSYPGRNTEAFF. The CDR3 DNA is TGTGCCAGCAGTTACCCAGGAAGGAACACTGAAGCTTTCTTT.

The V and J genes are TRBV4-2 and TRBJ2-2, with 9 positions matching TRBD2. Germline assignment: CDR1 LGHNA and CDR2 YNFKEQ. Germline trimming cut 4 bases from V and 8 bases from J; bases unmatched to any gene: 8. This CDR3 is 15 amino acids long. The CDR3 DNA sequence: TGTGCCAGCAGCCGGGGACTAGCCGGGACGGGGGAGCTGTTTTTT. Its translation is CASSRGLAGTGELFF.

Here the CDR3 reads CASSVLHEQFF. The DNA of the CDR3 is TGTGCCAGCAGCGTCCTCCATGAGCAGTTCTTC. This rearrangement joins TRBV9 to TRBJ2-1; D gene ambiguous. V was clipped by 2 bases and J by 8 bases, with 5 bases between them. This CDR3 is 11 amino acids long. CDR1 is SGDLS, CDR2 YYNGEE, per germline.

The rearrangement uses TRBV5-6 and TRBJ1-4; 9 bases map to TRBD1. The CDR3 loop spans 15 amino acids. The junction had 4 bases not matched to a gene; V was cut back by 0 bases and J by 7 bases. Germline CDR1 SGHDT, CDR2 YYEEEE. CDR3 sequence (DNA): TGTGCCAGCAGCTTGGCGGGACAGGGTAGTGAAAAACTGTTTTTT. Its translation: CASSLAGQGSEKLFF.

This chain's CDR3 is CASSETQGSSEQYF. Here the CDR3 DNA reads TGCGCCAGCAGTGAGACACAGGGGTCAAGCGAGCAGTACTTC. The rearrangement links TRBV10-1 to TRBJ2-7; 7 bases agree with TRBD1. The length of the CDR3 is 14 residues. Trimming cost V 2 bases and J 6 bases; bases outside gene matches: 7. Per the germline V gene, CDR1 is WNHNN and CDR2 is SYGVQD (reference sequence).

J is TRBJ2-1 and V is TRBV5-1; D gene uncertain. The CDR3 is 16 residues long. V gave up 0 bases and J gave up 6 bases, with 16 bases separating them. Germline CDR1 reads SGHRS; CDR2 reads YFSETQ. CDR3 amino acids: CASSLEDLPGFNEQFF. DNA of the CDR3: TGCGCCAGCAGCTTGGAAGACCTCCCCGGGTTCAATGAGCAGTTCTTC.

This clone came up once. This chain uses TRBV5-1 with TRBJ2-7; D ambiguous. V lost 0 bases to trimming and J lost 4 bases, with 11 bases between them. CDR3 length equals 14 residues. Germline V gene sequence: CDR1 SGHRS, CDR2 YFSETQ. The CDR3 loop reads CASSLAQNSYEQYF. CDR3 nucleotide sequence: TGCGCCAGCAGCTTGGCCCAGAATTCTTACGAGCAGTACTTC. The whole variable domain, filled in from reference TRBV5-1 and TRBJ2-7, reads KAGVTQTPRYLIKTRGQQVTLSCSPISGHRSVSWYQQTPGQGLQFLFEYFSETQRNKGNFPGRFSGRQFSNSRSEMNVSTLELGDSALYLCASSLAQNSYEQYFGPGTRLTVT.

This clone occurred a few times. The rearrangement links TRBV6-5 to TRBJ1-2, with D unclear. Trimming took off 7 bases at V and 0 bases at J, with 12 bases between the two ends. The CDR3 length is 14 residues. Germline assignment: CDR1 MNHEY and CDR2 SVGAGI. The CDR3 region is CASTDSLANYGYTF. The CDR3 DNA sequence: TGTGCCAGCACCGACTCATTGGCTAACTATGGCTACACCTTC.

V gene TRBV19 combines with J gene TRBJ1-2, with 8 bases that match TRBD1. Germline V gene lookup returns CDR1 LNHDA and CDR2 SQIVND (reference sequence). J lost 5 bases, V lost 10 bases, and 6 bases had no gene match. CDR3 length equals 12 residues. CDR3 sequence (DNA): TGTGCCACCGCGACAGGGGAATATGGCTACACCTTC. Protein: CATATGEYGYTF.

The rearrangement uses TRBV7-9 and TRBJ1-1; D perhaps matches TRBD1 (6 bases). Looked up from germline, CDR1 is SEHNR and CDR2 is FQNEAQ (reference sequence). The ends were cut back, 5 bases at V and 1 base at J, with 14 bases in the middle. CDR3 length equals 15 residues. The CDR3 protein is CASSQRPGQNTEAFF. The CDR3 DNA reads as TGTGCCAGCAGCCAACGCCCGGGACAGAACACTGAAGCTTTCTTT.

V and J are TRBV9 and TRBJ1-6; 7 bases agree with TRBD1. This CDR3 region has 16 residues. J lost 13 bases, V lost 3 bases, and 16 bases had no gene match. The V gene's germline CDR1 is SGDLS and CDR2 YYNGEE. CDR3: CASSAPYNRGSRPLHF. DNA of the CDR3: TGTGCCAGCAGCGCGCCTTATAACAGGGGTTCCCGGCCCCTCCACTTT.

This clone was detected once. This sequence joins TRBV10-1 and TRBJ2-5; 11 nucleotides agree with TRBD2. Germline V gene sequence: CDR1 WNHNN, CDR2 SYGVQD (reference sequence). J was trimmed by 5 bases and V by 4 bases; bases with no gene match: 6. The CDR3 runs 15 residues. This CDR3 is CASSAATSGDETQYF. CDR3 coding DNA: TGCGCCAGCAGTGCCGCGACTAGCGGGGATGAGACCCAGTACTTC.

This clone has only a few counts. J is TRBJ1-1 and V is TRBV11-2; the D is unclear. There are 15 residues in the CDR3. Looked up from germline, CDR1 is SGHAT and CDR2 is FQNNGV. Trimming removed 2 bases from V and 1 base from J, with 11 bases in between. CDR3 sequence (DNA): TGTGCCAGCAGCTTATTGACGGGATCGAACACTGAAGCTTTCTTT. It encodes CASSLLTGSNTEAFF. Complete variable domain (other parts from reference TRBV11-2 and TRBJ1-1): EAGVAQSPRYKIIEKRQSVAFWCNPISGHATLYWYQQILGQGPKLLIQFQNNGVVDDSQLPKDRFSAERLKGVDSTLKIQPAKLEDSAVYLCASSLLTGSNTEAFFGQGTRLTVV.

The rearrangement uses TRBV19 and TRBJ2-3; possibly TRBD1 for D (6 bases). Germline CDR1 and CDR2: LNHDA and SQIVND (reference sequence). V dropped 3 bases and J dropped 1 base, with 11 bases sitting between them. The CDR3 length is 15 residues. The CDR3 sequence is CASSMSGQRTDTQYF. In DNA, the CDR3 is TGTGCCAGTAGTATGTCTGGACAGCGCACAGATACGCAGTATTTT. Filled out from reference TRBV19 and TRBJ2-3, the complete variable domain reads DGGITQSPKYLFRKEGQNVTLSCEQNLNHDAMYWYRQDPGQGLRLIYYSQIVNDFQKGDIAEGYSVSREKKESFPLTVTSAQKNPTAFYLCASSMSGQRTDTQYFGPGTRLTVL.

DNA for the CDR3: TGTGCCAGCAGCCGCCAAGTAAGGGGTGAAAAACTGTTTTTT. It yields the protein CASSRQVRGEKLFF. V is TRBV3-1 (or the pseudogene TRBV3-2) and J is TRBJ1-4; TRBD1 is a possible D gene (5 bases). The germline CDR1 and CDR2 sequences are LGHDT and YNNKEL (reference sequence). V lost 4 bases to trimming and J lost 7 bases, with 13 bases between them. This CDR3 comprises 14 residues.

The chain has TRBV2 and TRBJ1-2, with TRBD1 matching 7 bases. CDR3 size: 15 residues. Germline lookup yields CDR1 SNHLY and CDR2 FYNNEI. Trimming at V came to 4 bases and at J to 8 bases, leaving 13 bases not matched to a gene. CDR3 protein: CASSVRAGGQLGYTF. CDR3 nucleotide sequence: TGTGCCAGCAGTGTTCGGGCAGGGGGACAACTCGGCTACACCTTC.

The J gene is TRBJ1-3, the V gene TRBV27, with a tentative D call TRBD1 (5 bases). V lost 2 bases and J lost 3, with 14 bases in between. The CDR3 consists of 16 residues. Germline V lookup: CDR1 MNHEY, CDR2 SMNVEV (reference sequence). CDR3 DNA: TGTGCCAGCAGTTTACAAGGAGCGGGGCTTGGAAACACCATATATTTT. It codes for CASSLQGAGLGNTIYF.

The count of this clone is one. The chain is built from TRBV15 and TRBJ2-7; D uncertain. CDR1 LNHNV and CDR2 YYDKDF come from the germline V gene (reference sequence). Trimming shortened V by 0 bases and J by 6 bases, and 12 bases separated the two germline ends. The CDR3 is 14 residues long. The CDR3 DNA follows: TGTGCCACCAGCAGAGATCCCGCACAGAGCGAGCAGTACTTC. Protein: CATSRDPAQSEQYF. Drawing the rest from reference TRBV15 and TRBJ2-7, the complete variable domain is DAMVIQNPRYQVTQFGKPVTLSCSQTLNHNVMYWYQQKSSQAPKLLFHYYDKDFNNEADTPDNFQSRRPNTSFCFLDIRSPGLGDTAMYLCATSRDPAQSEQYFGPGTRLTVT.